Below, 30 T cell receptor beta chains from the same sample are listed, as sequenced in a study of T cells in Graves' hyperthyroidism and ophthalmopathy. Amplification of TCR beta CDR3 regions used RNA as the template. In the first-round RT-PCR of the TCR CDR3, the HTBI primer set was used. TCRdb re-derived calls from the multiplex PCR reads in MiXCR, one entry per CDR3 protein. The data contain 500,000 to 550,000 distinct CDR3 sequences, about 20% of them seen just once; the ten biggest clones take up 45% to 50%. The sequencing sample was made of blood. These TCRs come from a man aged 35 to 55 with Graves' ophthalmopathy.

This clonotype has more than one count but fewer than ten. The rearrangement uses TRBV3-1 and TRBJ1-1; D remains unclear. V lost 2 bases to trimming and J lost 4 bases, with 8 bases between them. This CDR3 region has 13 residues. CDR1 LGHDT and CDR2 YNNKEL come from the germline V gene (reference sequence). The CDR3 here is CASSQFTSTEAFF. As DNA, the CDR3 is TGTGCCAGCAGCCAATTTACCAGCACTGAAGCTTTCTTT.

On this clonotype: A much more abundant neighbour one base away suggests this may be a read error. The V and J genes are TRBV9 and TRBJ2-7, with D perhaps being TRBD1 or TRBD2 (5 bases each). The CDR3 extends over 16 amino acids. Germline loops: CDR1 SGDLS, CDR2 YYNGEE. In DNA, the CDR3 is TGTACCAGCAGCGTTTCCGGGACCTTAAGGATATACGAGCAGTACTTC. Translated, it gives CTSSVSGTLRIYEQYF. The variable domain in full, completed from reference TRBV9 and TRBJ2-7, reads DSGVTQTPKHLITATGQRVTLRCSPRSGDLSVYWYQQSLDQGLQFLIQYYNGEERAKGNILERFSAQQFPDLHSELNLSSLELGDSALYFCTSSVSGTLRIYEQYFGPGTRLTVT.

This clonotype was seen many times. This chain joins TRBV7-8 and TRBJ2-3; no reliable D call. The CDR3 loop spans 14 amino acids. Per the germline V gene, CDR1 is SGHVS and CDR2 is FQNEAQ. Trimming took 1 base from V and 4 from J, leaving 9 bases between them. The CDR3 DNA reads TGTGCCAGCAGCTTAGGATTAGGCGCAGATACGCAGTATTTT. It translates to CASSLGLGADTQYF.

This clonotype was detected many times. CDR3 in DNA: TGTGCCAGCTCACCAGGCTGGGGTGATAACACTGAAGCTTTCTTT. Its translation is CASSPGWGDNTEAFF. The chain carries TRBV18 and TRBJ1-1; D ambiguous. CDR3 length: 15 residues. Trimming took off 2 bases at V and 2 bases at J, with 12 bases between the two ends. Germline V gene data show CDR1 as KGHSH and CDR2 as LQKENI.

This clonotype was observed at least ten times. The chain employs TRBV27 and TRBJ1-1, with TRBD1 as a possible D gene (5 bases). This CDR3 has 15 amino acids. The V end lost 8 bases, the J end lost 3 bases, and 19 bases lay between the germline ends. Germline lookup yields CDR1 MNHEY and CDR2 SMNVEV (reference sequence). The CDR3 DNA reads TGTGCCAGCCATTCGGAGGCAGGGCCCTACACTGAAGCTTTCTTT. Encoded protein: CASHSEAGPYTEAFF.

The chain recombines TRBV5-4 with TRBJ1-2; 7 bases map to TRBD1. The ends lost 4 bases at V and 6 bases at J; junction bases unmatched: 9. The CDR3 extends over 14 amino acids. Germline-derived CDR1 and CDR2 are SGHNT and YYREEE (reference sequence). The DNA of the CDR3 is TGTGCCAGCAGCATCGGACAGGCGGGGGATGGCTACACCTTC. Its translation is CASSIGQAGDGYTF.

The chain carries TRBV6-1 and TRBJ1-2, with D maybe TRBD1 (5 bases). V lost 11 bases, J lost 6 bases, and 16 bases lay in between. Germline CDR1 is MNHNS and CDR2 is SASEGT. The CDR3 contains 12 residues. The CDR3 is CAATGPQDGYTF. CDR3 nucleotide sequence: TGTGCCGCAACAGGCCCTCAGGATGGCTACACCTTC.

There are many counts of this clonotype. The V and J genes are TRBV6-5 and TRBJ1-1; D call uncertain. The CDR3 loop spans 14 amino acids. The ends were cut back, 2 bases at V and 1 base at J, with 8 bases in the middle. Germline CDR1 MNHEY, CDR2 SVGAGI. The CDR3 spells CASSYLDPNTEAFF. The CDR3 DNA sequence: TGTGCCAGCAGTTACCTGGATCCGAACACTGAAGCTTTCTTT.

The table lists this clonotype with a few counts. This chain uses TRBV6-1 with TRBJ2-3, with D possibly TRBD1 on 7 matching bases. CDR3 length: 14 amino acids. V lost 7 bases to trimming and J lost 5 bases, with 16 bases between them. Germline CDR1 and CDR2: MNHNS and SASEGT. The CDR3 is CASTGGTDIDTQYF. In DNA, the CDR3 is TGTGCCAGCACTGGCGGGACAGACATAGATACGCAGTATTTT.

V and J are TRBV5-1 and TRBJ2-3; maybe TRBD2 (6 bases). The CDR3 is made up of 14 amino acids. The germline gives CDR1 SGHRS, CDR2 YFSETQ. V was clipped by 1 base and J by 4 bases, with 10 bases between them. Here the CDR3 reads CASSLRGSADTQYF. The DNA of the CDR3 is TGCGCCAGCAGCTTGCGGGGGTCGGCAGATACGCAGTATTTT.

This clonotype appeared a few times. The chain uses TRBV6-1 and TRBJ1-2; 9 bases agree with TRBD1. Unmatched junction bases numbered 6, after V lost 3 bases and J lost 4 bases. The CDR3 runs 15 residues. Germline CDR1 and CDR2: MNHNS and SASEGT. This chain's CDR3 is CASSEATGGSYGYTF. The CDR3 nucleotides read TGTGCCAGCAGTGAGGCTACAGGGGGCAGCTATGGCTACACCTTC.

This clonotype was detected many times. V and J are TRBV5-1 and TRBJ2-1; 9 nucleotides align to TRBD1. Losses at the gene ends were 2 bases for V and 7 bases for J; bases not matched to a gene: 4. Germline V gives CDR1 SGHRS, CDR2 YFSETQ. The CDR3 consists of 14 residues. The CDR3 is CASSLQGARNEQFF. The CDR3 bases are TGCGCCAGCAGCTTACAGGGGGCGAGGAATGAGCAGTTCTTC.

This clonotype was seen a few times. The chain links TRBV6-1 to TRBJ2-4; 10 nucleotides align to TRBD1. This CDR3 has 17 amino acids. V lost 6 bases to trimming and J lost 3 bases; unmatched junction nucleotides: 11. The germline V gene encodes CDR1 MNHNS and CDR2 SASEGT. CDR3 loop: CASSTRTGGFGKNIQYF. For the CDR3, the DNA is TGTGCCAGCAGCACTAGGACAGGGGGATTCGGCAAAAACATTCAGTACTTC.

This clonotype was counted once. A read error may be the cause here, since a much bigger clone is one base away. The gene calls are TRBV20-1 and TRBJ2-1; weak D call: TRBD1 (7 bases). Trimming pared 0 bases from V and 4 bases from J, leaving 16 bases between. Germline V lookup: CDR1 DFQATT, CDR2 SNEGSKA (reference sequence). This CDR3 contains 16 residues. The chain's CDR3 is CSARDGAEGAYNEQFF. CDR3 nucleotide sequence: TGCAGTGCTAGAGATGGAGCGGAGGGGGCGTACAATGAGCAGTTCTTC.

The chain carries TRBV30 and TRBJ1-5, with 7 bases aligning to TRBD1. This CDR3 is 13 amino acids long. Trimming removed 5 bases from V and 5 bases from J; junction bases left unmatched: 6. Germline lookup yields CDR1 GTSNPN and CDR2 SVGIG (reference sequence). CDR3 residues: CAWATGLDQPQHF. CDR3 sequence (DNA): TGTGCCTGGGCGACAGGGTTGGATCAGCCCCAGCATTTT.

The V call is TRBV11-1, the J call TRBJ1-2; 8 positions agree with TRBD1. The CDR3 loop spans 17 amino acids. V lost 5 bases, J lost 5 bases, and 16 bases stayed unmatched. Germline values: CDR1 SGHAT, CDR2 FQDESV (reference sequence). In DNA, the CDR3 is TGTGCCAGCAGCCCTATGCTCGGACAGGGCGCGGGGTATGGCTACACCTTC. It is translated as CASSPMLGQGAGYGYTF. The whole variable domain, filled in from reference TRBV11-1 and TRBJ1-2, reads EAEVAQSPRYKITEKSQAVAFWCDPISGHATLYWYRQILGQGPELLVQFQDESVVDDSQLPKDRFSAERLKGVDSTLKIQPAELGDSAMYLCASSPMLGQGAGYGYTFGSGTRLTVV.

The CDR3 DNA follows: TGCAGTGCTAGTGAGCGGGGGGGCGCAGATACGCAGTATTTT. It is translated as CSASERGGADTQYF. The chain combines TRBV20-1 with TRBJ2-3, with 10 positions matching TRBD2. The J segment lost 4 bases and the V segment lost 3 bases, leaving 4 bases of the junction unmatched. CDR1 DFQATT and CDR2 SNEGSKA come from the germline V gene (reference sequence). This CDR3 contains 14 residues.

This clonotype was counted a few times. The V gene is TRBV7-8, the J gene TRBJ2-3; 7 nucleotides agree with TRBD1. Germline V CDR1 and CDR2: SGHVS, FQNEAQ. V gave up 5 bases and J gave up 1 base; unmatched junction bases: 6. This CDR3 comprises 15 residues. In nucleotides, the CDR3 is TGTGCCAGCAGCGTACAGGGGAGCGGCACAGATACGCAGTATTTT. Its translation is CASSVQGSGTDTQYF.

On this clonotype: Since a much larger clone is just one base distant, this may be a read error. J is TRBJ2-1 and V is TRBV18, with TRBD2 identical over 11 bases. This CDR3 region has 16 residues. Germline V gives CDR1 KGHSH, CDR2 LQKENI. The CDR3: CASSLTGTSGLDEQSF. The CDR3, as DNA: TGTGCCAGCTCACTAACCGGGACTAGCGGACTTGATGAGCAGTCCTTC.

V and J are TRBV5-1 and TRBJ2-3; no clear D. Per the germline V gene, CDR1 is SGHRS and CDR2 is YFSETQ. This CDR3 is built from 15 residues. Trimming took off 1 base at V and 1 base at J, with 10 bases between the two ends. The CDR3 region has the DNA TGCGCCAGCAGCTTGAGGAAACCCGGCACAGATACGCAGTATTTT. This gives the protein CASSLRKPGTDTQYF.

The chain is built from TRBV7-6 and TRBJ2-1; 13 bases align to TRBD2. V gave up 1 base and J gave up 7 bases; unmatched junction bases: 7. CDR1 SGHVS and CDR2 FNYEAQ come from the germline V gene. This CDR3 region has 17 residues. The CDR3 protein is CASSLGLAGGAANEQFF. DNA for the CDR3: TGTGCCAGCAGCTTAGGACTAGCGGGAGGAGCTGCAAATGAGCAGTTCTTC.

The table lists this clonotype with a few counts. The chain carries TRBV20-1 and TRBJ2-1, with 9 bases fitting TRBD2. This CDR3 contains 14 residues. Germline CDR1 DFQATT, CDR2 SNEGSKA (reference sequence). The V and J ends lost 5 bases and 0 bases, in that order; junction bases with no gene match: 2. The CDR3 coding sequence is TGCAGTGCTCTTAGCGGGAGCTCCTACAATGAGCAGTTCTTC. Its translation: CSALSGSSYNEQFF.

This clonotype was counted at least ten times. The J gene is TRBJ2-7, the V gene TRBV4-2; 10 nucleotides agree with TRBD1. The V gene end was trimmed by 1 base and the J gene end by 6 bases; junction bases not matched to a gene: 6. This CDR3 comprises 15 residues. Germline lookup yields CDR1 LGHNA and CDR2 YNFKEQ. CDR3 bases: TGTGCCAGCAGCCAAGTTTCCGGGACAGGGGTCGAGCAGTACTTC. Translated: CASSQVSGTGVEQYF.

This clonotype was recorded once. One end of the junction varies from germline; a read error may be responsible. In DNA form, the CDR3 reads TGTGCCAGCGGCTTGGACCCCTACAATGAGCAGTTCTTC. It translates to CASGLDPYNEQFF. V and J are TRBV7-2 and TRBJ2-1; D not certain. The CDR3 sequence is 13 residues long. Germline V gene lookup returns CDR1 SGHTA and CDR2 FQGNSA.

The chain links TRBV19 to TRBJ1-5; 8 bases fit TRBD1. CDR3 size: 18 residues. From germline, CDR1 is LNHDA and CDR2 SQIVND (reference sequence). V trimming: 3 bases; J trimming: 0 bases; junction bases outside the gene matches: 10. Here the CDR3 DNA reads TGTGCCAGTAGTATGACAGGGGCACCAGGTTATAGCAATCAGCCCCAGCATTTT. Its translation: CASSMTGAPGYSNQPQHF.

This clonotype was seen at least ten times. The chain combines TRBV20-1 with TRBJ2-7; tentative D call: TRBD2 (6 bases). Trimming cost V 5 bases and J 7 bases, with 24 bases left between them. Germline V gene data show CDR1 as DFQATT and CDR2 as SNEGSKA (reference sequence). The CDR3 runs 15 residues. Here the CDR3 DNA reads TGCAGTGCTGGTATTAGGGCAGGCCGGGCGGGGGAGCAGTACTTC. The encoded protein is CSAGIRAGRAGEQYF.

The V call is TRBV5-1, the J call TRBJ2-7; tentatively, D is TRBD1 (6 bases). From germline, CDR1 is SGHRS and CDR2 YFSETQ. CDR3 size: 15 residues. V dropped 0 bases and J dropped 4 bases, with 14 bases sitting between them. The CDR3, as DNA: TGCGCCAGCAGCTTGGAACAGGGCGGTCAGTACGAGCAGTACTTC. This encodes CASSLEQGGQYEQYF.

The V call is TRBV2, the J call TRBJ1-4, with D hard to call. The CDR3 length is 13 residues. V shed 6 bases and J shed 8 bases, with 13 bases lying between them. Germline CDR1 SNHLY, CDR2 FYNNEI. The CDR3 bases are TGTGCCAGCAGCCGGGGAGGGCTCGAAAAACTGTTTTTT. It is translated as CASSRGGLEKLFF. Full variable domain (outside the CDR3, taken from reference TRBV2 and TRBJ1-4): EPEVTQTPSHQVTQMGQEVILRCVPISNHLYFYWYRQILGQKVEFLVSFYNNEISEKSEIFDDQFSVERPDGSNFTLKIRSTKLEDSAMYFCASSRGGLEKLFFGSGTQLSVL.

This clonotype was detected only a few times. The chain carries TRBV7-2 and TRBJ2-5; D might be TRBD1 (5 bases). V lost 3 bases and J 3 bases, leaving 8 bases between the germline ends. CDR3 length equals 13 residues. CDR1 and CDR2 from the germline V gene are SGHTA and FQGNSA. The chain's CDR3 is CASSFQGKETQYF. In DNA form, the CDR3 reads TGTGCCAGCAGCTTTCAGGGAAAAGAGACCCAGTACTTC.

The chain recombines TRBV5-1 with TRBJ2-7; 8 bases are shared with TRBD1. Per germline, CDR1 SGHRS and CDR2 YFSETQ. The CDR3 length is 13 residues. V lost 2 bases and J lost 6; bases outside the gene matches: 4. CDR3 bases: TGCGCCAGCAGCTTTGGGACAGGAGCCGAGCAGTACTTC. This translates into CASSFGTGAEQYF.